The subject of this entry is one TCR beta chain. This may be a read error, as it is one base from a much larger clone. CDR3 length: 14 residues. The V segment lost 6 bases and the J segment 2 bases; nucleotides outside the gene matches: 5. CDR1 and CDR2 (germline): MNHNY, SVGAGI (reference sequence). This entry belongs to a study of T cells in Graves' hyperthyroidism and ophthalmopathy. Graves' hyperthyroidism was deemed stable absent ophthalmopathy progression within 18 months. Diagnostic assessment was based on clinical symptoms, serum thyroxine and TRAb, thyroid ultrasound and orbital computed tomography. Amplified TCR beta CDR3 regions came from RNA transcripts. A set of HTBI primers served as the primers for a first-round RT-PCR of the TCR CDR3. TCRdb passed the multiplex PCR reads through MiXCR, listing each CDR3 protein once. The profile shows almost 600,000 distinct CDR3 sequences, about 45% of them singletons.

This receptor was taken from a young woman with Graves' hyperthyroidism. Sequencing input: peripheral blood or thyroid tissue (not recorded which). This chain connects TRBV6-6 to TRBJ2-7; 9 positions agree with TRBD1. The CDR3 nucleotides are TGTGCCAGCAGCTGGGGACAGGGAGCCTACGAGCAGTACTTC. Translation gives CASSWGQGAYEQYF.